Presented here are 32 T cell receptor beta chains from one specimen sequenced in a study of early T cells in non-severe SARS-CoV-2 infection. TCRdb reanalysed the 5' RACE reads using MiXCR and keeps one entry per CDR3 protein. The sample contains 53,000 or so distinct CDR3 sequences, approximately 9.8% of which appear only once. Sequenced input: whole blood. The receptor set was obtained from an adult who was a healthcare worker with PCR-confirmed SARS-CoV-2 infection or an uninfected control (not recorded which).

The rearrangement uses TRBV7-9 and TRBJ1-4; D call uncertain. This CDR3 region has 16 residues. Germline V lookup: CDR1 SEHNR, CDR2 FQNEAQ (reference sequence). Trimming stripped 4 bases from V and 6 bases from J, with 18 bases between. CDR3 residues: CASSSMSNRFDEKLFF. The DNA for the CDR3 is TGTGCCAGCAGCTCAATGTCGAACAGATTTGATGAAAAACTGTTTTTT.

This clonotype was counted a few times. This sequence joins TRBV9 and TRBJ2-2, with TRBD1 identical over 7 bases. The CDR3 is 15 residues long. CDR1 and CDR2 (germline): SGDLS, YYNGEE. V shed 3 bases and J 4 bases; nucleotides not matched to a gene: 6. CDR3 sequence: CASSATGSGTGELFF. CDR3 coding DNA: TGTGCCAGCAGCGCGACAGGGTCCGGCACCGGGGAGCTGTTTTTT.

This clonotype was counted many times. J is TRBJ2-7 and V is TRBV9; D uncertain. The ends were cut back, 0 bases at V and 6 bases at J, with 16 bases in the middle. CDR1 is SGDLS and CDR2 is YYNGEE in the germline V gene. The CDR3 runs to 15 residues. The CDR3 loop is CASSVATSDISEQYF. CDR3 sequence (DNA): TGTGCCAGCAGCGTAGCAACCTCAGACATTTCCGAGCAGTACTTC.

This clonotype has ten or more counts. The CDR3 DNA is TGTGCCAGCAGCTCCGACAGGGCTCTACAGCCCCAGCATTTT. Protein product: CASSSDRALQPQHF. The chain carries TRBV3-1 and TRBJ1-5; 7 bases fit TRBD1. The CDR3 covers 14 residues. Per germline, CDR1 LGHDT and CDR2 YNNKEL (reference sequence). J lost 7 bases, V lost 5 bases, and 8 bases had no gene match.

J is TRBJ2-7 and V is TRBV7-9, with no clear D. The germline V gene encodes CDR1 SEHNR and CDR2 FQNEAQ (reference sequence). The CDR3 has 14 amino acids. V lost 5 bases to trimming and J lost 1 base, with 12 bases between them. CDR3 amino acids: CASSPPAASYEQYF. CDR3 in DNA: TGTGCCAGCAGCCCCCCGGCGGCTTCCTACGAGCAGTACTTC.

The J gene is TRBJ2-2, the V gene TRBV27; possibly TRBD1 for D (5 bases). V lost 3 bases and J lost 1, with 9 bases in between. Germline loops: CDR1 MNHEY, CDR2 SMNVEV (reference sequence). This CDR3 has 15 residues. The CDR3 DNA reads TGTGCCAGCAGTTTTTTCCAGGGGAACACCGGGGAGCTGTTTTTT. This encodes CASSFFQGNTGELFF.

This clonotype was seen ten or more times. V is TRBV7-2 and J is TRBJ1-2, with TRBD1 matching over 7 bases. The CDR3 contains 16 residues. The junction had 7 bases not matched to a gene; V was cut back by 3 bases and J by 0 bases. Germline V gives CDR1 SGHTA, CDR2 FQGNSA. CDR3 residues: CASSFSGQVANYGYTF. CDR3 DNA: TGTGCCAGCAGCTTCAGTGGACAGGTTGCTAACTATGGCTACACCTTC. The whole variable domain, remainder taken from reference TRBV7-2 and TRBJ1-2, is GAGVSQSPSNKVTEKGKDVELRCDPISGHTALYWYRQSLGQGLEFLIYFQGNSAPDKSGLPSDRFSAERTGGSVSTLTIQRTQQEDSAVYLCASSFSGQVANYGYTFGSGTRLTVV.

The chain employs TRBV27 and TRBJ2-1, with D perhaps matching TRBD2 (6 bases). This CDR3 has 14 residues. Trimming took off 11 bases at V and 8 bases at J, with 22 bases between the two ends. Germline CDR1 and CDR2: MNHEY and SMNVEV (reference sequence). The CDR3 region has the DNA TGTGCCGTACGGGAGACGGGCCTACAGCATGAGCAGTTCTTC. It codes for CAVRETGLQHEQFF.

This clonotype occurred many times. The J gene is TRBJ2-1, the V gene TRBV24-1; 8 positions agree with TRBD2. Per germline, CDR1 KGHDR and CDR2 SFDVKD. The CDR3 is made up of 14 amino acids. V trimming: 2 bases; J trimming: 6 bases; junction bases outside the gene matches: 2. The CDR3 loop reads CATSDSAGGNEQFF. The DNA for the CDR3 is TGTGCCACCAGTGATTCCGCGGGAGGCAATGAGCAGTTCTTC.

This clonotype was found a few times. The chain carries TRBV5-1 and TRBJ1-1; D ambiguous. The length of the CDR3 is 13 residues. Trimming removed 3 bases at V and 5 bases at J, with 11 bases between. The germline V gene has CDR1 SGHRS and CDR2 YFSETQ. CDR3 sequence: CASSSSAGTEAFF. In DNA, the CDR3 is TGCGCCAGCAGCTCCTCCGCGGGGACTGAAGCTTTCTTT.

This clonotype was observed at least ten times. CDR3: CASIAGRPKNIQYF. The CDR3 region has the DNA TGTGCCAGCATTGCTGGAAGACCCAAAAACATTCAGTACTTC. V gene TRBV2 combines with J gene TRBJ2-4; no definite D call. This CDR3 contains 14 residues. CDR1 SNHLY and CDR2 FYNNEI come from the germline V gene. Trimming pared 7 bases from V and 2 bases from J, leaving 12 bases between. Using reference TRBV2 and TRBJ2-4 for the parts outside the CDR3, the full variable domain is EPEVTQTPSHQVTQMGQEVILRCVPISNHLYFYWYRQILGQKVEFLVSFYNNEISEKSEIFDDQFSVERPDGSNFTLKIRSTKLEDSAMYFCASIAGRPKNIQYFGAGTRLSVL.

J is TRBJ2-2 and V is TRBV10-3, with D possibly being TRBD1 (6 bases). Looked up from germline, CDR1 is ENHRY and CDR2 is SYGVKD. The CDR3 has 14 residues. V dropped 5 bases and J dropped 7 bases, with 14 bases sitting between them. The CDR3 here is CAISKTGLSGELFF. The CDR3 DNA reads TGTGCCATCAGTAAGACAGGATTAAGCGGGGAGCTGTTTTTT.

The chain links TRBV7-3 to TRBJ1-5; 8 bases are shared with TRBD1. The CDR3 length is 14 residues. V lost 5 bases, J lost 6 bases, and 6 bases stayed unmatched. CDR1 is SGHTA and CDR2 is FQGTGA in the germline V gene. CDR3 amino acids: CASSTTGAGQPQHF. The DNA for the CDR3 is TGTGCCAGCAGCACGACAGGGGCAGGTCAGCCCCAGCATTTT.

This clonotype was counted many times. The V call is TRBV10-1, the J call TRBJ2-7; a possible D gene is TRBD2 (5 bases). V dropped 4 bases and J dropped 12 bases, with 13 bases sitting between them. From germline, CDR1 is WNHNN and CDR2 SYGVQD (reference sequence). The CDR3 totals 11 residues. Here the CDR3 DNA reads TGCGCCAGCAGTGGTGGACCTAGCACGTACTTC. Amino acids: CASSGGPSTYF.

The table lists this clonotype with many counts. The V call is TRBV7-9, the J call TRBJ1-2, with unresolved D. CDR1 is SEHNR and CDR2 is FQNEAQ in the germline V gene (reference sequence). The CDR3 covers 12 residues. The germline V and J ends were trimmed by 5 bases and 4 bases, with 8 bases remaining between them. CDR3 region: CASSPNPYGYTF. The DNA of the CDR3 is TGTGCCAGCAGCCCGAACCCCTATGGCTACACCTTC.

This clonotype showed up many times. CDR3 bases: TGTGCCAGCAGTCTTCTCTACGAGCAGTACTTC. Its protein is CASSLLYEQYF. The chain uses TRBV28 and TRBJ2-7; D not certain. V was shortened by 5 bases and J by 3 bases, with 5 bases between the two germline ends. Germline V CDR1 and CDR2: MDHEN, SYDVKM. The CDR3 is 11 amino acids.

The chain links TRBV7-8 to TRBJ2-7; tentatively, D is TRBD1 or TRBD2 (5 bases each). Germline CDR1 is SGHVS and CDR2 is FQNEAQ. Between the trimmed V and J ends, which lost 1 base and 3 bases, there was a span of 7 bases. This CDR3 is built from 13 residues. CDR3 bases: TGTGCCAGCAGCTTAGTGGGGGTCTACGAGCAGTACTTC. Translation gives CASSLVGVYEQYF.

In this sample, this clonotype turned up many times. This sequence joins TRBV7-7 and TRBJ2-2, with D hard to call. V was shortened by 2 bases and J by 0 bases, with 4 bases between the two germline ends. CDR3 length: 14 amino acids. Germline V gene lookup returns CDR1 SSHAT and CDR2 FNYEAQ (reference sequence). CDR3 loop: CASSLNPNTGELFF. The CDR3 DNA follows: TGTGCCAGCAGCTTAAATCCGAACACCGGGGAGCTGTTTTTT.

This clonotype was picked up many times. The rearrangement joins TRBV5-6 to TRBJ2-7; D not resolved. V gave up 3 bases and J gave up 4 bases, with 17 bases separating them. Germline V gene lookup returns CDR1 SGHDT and CDR2 YYEEEE. The CDR3 loop spans 15 amino acids. The chain's CDR3 is CASSSGFHYGYEQYF. CDR3 sequence (DNA): TGTGCCAGCAGCTCGGGTTTCCATTACGGGTACGAGCAGTACTTC. Combining the CDR3 with reference TRBV5-6 and TRBJ2-7 gives the whole variable domain DAGVTQSPTHLIKTRGQQVTLRCSPKSGHDTVSWYQQALGQGPQFIFQYYEEEERQRGNFPDRFSGHQFPNYSSELNVNALLLGDSALYLCASSSGFHYGYEQYFGPGTRLTVT.

This clonotype was counted between two and nine times. The chain joins TRBV9 to TRBJ2-5; a weak D match, TRBD2 (6 bases). Germline V lookup: CDR1 SGDLS, CDR2 YYNGEE. This CDR3 has 14 residues. Trimming stripped 4 bases from V and 5 bases from J, with 15 bases between. Here the CDR3 reads CASSPQTRGETQYF. CDR3 DNA: TGTGCCAGCAGCCCTCAGACTAGGGGTGAGACCCAGTACTTC.

This clonotype was observed many times. The rearrangement joins TRBV27 to TRBJ1-5, with TRBD1 as a possible D gene (5 bases). The CDR3 sequence is 15 residues long. V lost 0 bases to trimming and J lost 6 bases, with 12 bases between them. CDR1 is MNHEY and CDR2 is SMNVEV in the germline V gene (reference sequence). This CDR3 reads CASSLSPRRGQPQHF. CDR3 DNA sequence: TGTGCCAGCAGTTTATCCCCCAGAAGGGGTCAGCCCCAGCATTTT.

This clonotype turned up a few times. This rearrangement joins TRBV3-1 to TRBJ2-7; tentative D call: TRBD2 (5 bases). CDR1 and CDR2 (germline): LGHDT, YNNKEL (reference sequence). The CDR3 extends over 15 amino acids. V was clipped by 0 bases and J by 2 bases, with 11 bases between them. CDR3 in amino acids: CASSQDSAYPYEQYF. As DNA, the CDR3 is TGTGCCAGCAGCCAAGATAGCGCCTACCCCTACGAGCAGTACTTC.

This clonotype occurred a few times. The J gene is TRBJ1-6, the V gene TRBV9, with 9 bases identical to TRBD1. The CDR3 has 15 residues. Germline V gene data show CDR1 as SGDLS and CDR2 as YYNGEE. Unmatched junction bases numbered 5, after V lost 2 bases and J lost 8 bases. The CDR3 sequence is CASSVGQGRYSPLHF. CDR3 in DNA: TGTGCCAGCAGCGTCGGACAGGGGCGTTATTCACCCCTCCACTTT.

This clonotype was observed many times. This chain links TRBV11-2 with TRBJ1-1; tentative D call: TRBD1 (5 bases). V lost 1 base to trimming and J lost 2 bases, with 11 bases between them. In germline, CDR1 is SGHAT, CDR2 FQNNGV. The CDR3 is 15 residues long. DNA of the CDR3: TGTGCCAGCAGCTTAGGGGCAGGGAGAAACACTGAAGCTTTCTTT. Its translation is CASSLGAGRNTEAFF. Filled out from reference TRBV11-2 and TRBJ1-1, the complete variable domain reads EAGVAQSPRYKIIEKRQSVAFWCNPISGHATLYWYQQILGQGPKLLIQFQNNGVVDDSQLPKDRFSAERLKGVDSTLKIQPAKLEDSAVYLCASSLGAGRNTEAFFGQGTRLTVV.

The sample holds many counts of this clonotype. The CDR3 DNA reads TGCAGCGGGCGGACAGGGAGGTCCTACGAGCAGTACTTC. Translated: CSGRTGRSYEQYF. The chain combines TRBV29-1 with TRBJ2-7, with 8 bases that match TRBD1. From germline, CDR1 is SQVTM and CDR2 ANQGSEA. V lost 7 bases and J lost 1; bases outside the gene matches: 6. The length of the CDR3 is 13 residues.

The sample holds a few counts of this clonotype. This rearrangement joins TRBV6-1 to TRBJ1-2, with D possibly being TRBD1 (6 bases). The germline CDR1 and CDR2 sequences are MNHNS and SASEGT. Between the trimmed V and J ends, which lost 5 bases and 4 bases, there was a span of 11 bases. The CDR3 extends over 13 amino acids. The CDR3 bases are TGTGCCAGCAGTATGACAGGCTTCTATGGCTACACCTTC. Amino acids: CASSMTGFYGYTF.

The rearrangement links TRBV30 to TRBJ2-7; 9 nucleotides agree with TRBD1. This CDR3 contains 14 residues. The germline CDR1 and CDR2 sequences are GTSNPN and SVGIG (reference sequence). The CDR3 DNA sequence: TGTGCAGCATTCGACAGGGGGTCAAACTACGAGCAGTACTTC. Translating it yields CAAFDRGSNYEQYF.

This clonotype was picked up many times. This sequence joins TRBV29-1 and TRBJ2-1; 7 positions agree with TRBD1. J gave up 15 bases and V 6 bases, and 29 bases lay outside the gene matches. The CDR3 sequence is 17 residues long. Germline assignment: CDR1 SQVTM and CDR2 ANQGSEA. This chain's CDR3 is CSVDGQVAVDVGVRTFF. For the CDR3, the DNA is TGCAGCGTGGATGGACAGGTCGCCGTTGATGTAGGGGTGAGGACGTTCTTC.

This chain connects TRBV9 to TRBJ2-7; D is tentatively TRBD1 or TRBD2 (6 bases each). Germline CDR1 and CDR2: SGDLS and YYNGEE. This CDR3 spans 15 amino acids. Trimming stripped 0 bases from V and 4 bases from J, with 14 bases between. CDR3 DNA sequence: TGTGCCAGCAGCGTAGGTCGGGGGCATAGATACGAGCAGTACTTC. This encodes CASSVGRGHRYEQYF.

This sequence joins TRBV7-2 and TRBJ2-7; D is unresolved. Germline CDR1 SGHTA, CDR2 FQGNSA. V dropped 4 bases and J dropped 6 bases, with 7 bases sitting between them. This CDR3 is 11 amino acids long. The DNA of the CDR3 is TGTGCCAGCAGCTGGGGAACCGAGCAGTACTTC. Translating gives CASSWGTEQYF.

The chain recombines TRBV6-1 with TRBJ2-7; 8 nucleotides align to TRBD1. V lost 3 bases and J lost 3; bases outside the gene matches: 7. The CDR3 totals 15 residues. Per the germline V gene, CDR1 is MNHNS and CDR2 is SASEGT. Here the CDR3 reads CASSDPRTGSYEQYF. In DNA form, the CDR3 reads TGTGCCAGCAGTGACCCCAGGACAGGGAGCTACGAGCAGTACTTC.

The chain employs TRBV12-3 or TRBV12-4 and TRBJ1-1; D ambiguous. Deletions cut 3 bases from V and 4 bases from J, with 9 bases between. The CDR3 runs 13 residues. The CDR3 DNA follows: TGTGCCAGCAGTTTCCACGGTAGCACTGAAGCTTTCTTT. This encodes CASSFHGSTEAFF.